The entry below describes one T cell receptor (beta chain). Input was 2 to 2.5 ug genomic DNA, or all available if less. The table came from immunoSEQ multiplex PCR; TCRdb's copy has only in-frame clones and leaves some out. The sample carries about 87,000 clones, 80% to 85% recorded once. The source of the sample is a study of glioma-infiltrating T cells after dendritic cell vaccination. The wider study: Treatment, given 2003 to 2012, was autologous tumor lysate-pulsed dendritic cell vaccination.

As for time point: after dendritic cell vaccination, including at tumor progression/relapse. Fresh-frozen tumor tissue and more than two years of survival data were available for all. Germline loops: CDR1 SGHTA, CDR2 FQGNSA. CDR3 length equals 16 residues. V was shortened by 1 base and J by 6 bases, with 18 bases between the two germline ends. Sequences were derived from blood, sampled after dendritic cell vaccination. This receptor was identified in a human donor with glioblastoma. The rearrangement joins TRBV7-2 to TRBJ1-2; D is unresolved. CDR3: CASSLVPGVKGNGYTF. CDR3 nucleotide sequence: TGTGCCAGCAGCTTAGTGCCGGGAGTGAAGGGAAATGGCTACACCTTC.